What follows describes a single TCR beta chain. As yet, its antigen is unknown. This specimen comes from a study of T cell repertoires in cytomegalovirus infection. Study-level background: Carrying CMV and the relevant HLA type showed in public TCR beta signatures. Study findings and constraints: Cumulated frequencies of public TCR beta families served to identify carriers of CMV plus the relevant HLA. The ex vivo response was dominated by HLA-C-restricted CMV-specific TCR beta clonotypes.

The CDR3 covers 15 residues. Trimming took 4 bases from V and 7 from J; bases not matched to a gene: 6. Germline V gene lookup returns CDR1 MNHEY and CDR2 SVGEGT. TCRdb used MiXCR to reprocess the reads, holding one entry per CDR3 protein. The sample has 300,000 to 400,000 distinct CDR3 sequences, around a sixth seen once; the top ten hold approximately 10%. The V gene is TRBV6-2 or TRBV6-3, the J gene TRBJ2-2; 10 nucleotides align to TRBD2. The sequenced sample was PBMCs. This TCR came from a human donor in good health (CMV status not recorded). Some clones in this sample may be carry-over from other donors' samples. The chain's CDR3 is CASSFSGGAVGELFF. CDR3 nucleotide sequence: TGTGCCAGCAGTTTCAGCGGGGGGGCCGTCGGGGAGCTGTTTTTT.